This paragraph reports one TCR beta chain. Enrollees, roughly 18 to 89 years old, lived in some 24 US areas. Sequenced by immunoSEQ multiplex PCR; TCRdb stores in-frame clones only, minus some. Of 130,000 or so clones in the sample, roughly 80% were seen once. The sample is drawn from a study of blood T cell repertoires in COVID-19. V shed 2 bases and J shed 8 bases, with 12 bases lying between them. The CDR3 contains 14 residues. Germline assignment: CDR1 SGHDN and CDR2 FVKESK. Sequencing was performed on PBMCs or T cells enriched from blood (not recorded which). The chain has TRBV14 and TRBJ1-4; the D is unclear. This TCR came from a man in his fifties who had recovered from COVID-19. The CDR3, as DNA: TGTGCCAGCAGCCAAATGCTTTTCGGGGAAAAACTGTTTTTT. Translating gives CASSQMLFGEKLFF.